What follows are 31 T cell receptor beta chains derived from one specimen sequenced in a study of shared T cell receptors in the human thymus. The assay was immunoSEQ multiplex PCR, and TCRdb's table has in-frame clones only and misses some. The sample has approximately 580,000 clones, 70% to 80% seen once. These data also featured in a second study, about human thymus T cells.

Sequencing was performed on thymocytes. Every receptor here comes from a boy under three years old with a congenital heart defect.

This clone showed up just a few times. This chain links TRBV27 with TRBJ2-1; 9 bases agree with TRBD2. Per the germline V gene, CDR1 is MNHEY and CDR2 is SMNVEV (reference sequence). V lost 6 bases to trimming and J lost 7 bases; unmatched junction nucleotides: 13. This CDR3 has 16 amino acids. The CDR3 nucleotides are TGTGCCAGCAGGCGTCCCGACTGGCGGGAGGGAAATGAGCAGTTCTTC. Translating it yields CASRRPDWREGNEQFF.

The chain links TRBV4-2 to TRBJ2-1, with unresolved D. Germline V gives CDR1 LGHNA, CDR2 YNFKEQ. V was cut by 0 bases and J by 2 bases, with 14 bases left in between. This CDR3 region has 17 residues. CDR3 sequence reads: CASSQDYSPTAYNEQFF. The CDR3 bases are TGTGCCAGCAGCCAAGATTATAGTCCGACTGCCTACAATGAGCAGTTCTTC.

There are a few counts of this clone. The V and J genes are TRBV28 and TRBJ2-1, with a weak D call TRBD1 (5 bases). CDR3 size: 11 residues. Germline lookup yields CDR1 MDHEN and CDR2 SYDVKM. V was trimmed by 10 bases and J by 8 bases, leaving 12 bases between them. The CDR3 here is CATGLLDEQFF. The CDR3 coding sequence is TGTGCCACAGGGTTGTTGGATGAGCAGTTCTTC.

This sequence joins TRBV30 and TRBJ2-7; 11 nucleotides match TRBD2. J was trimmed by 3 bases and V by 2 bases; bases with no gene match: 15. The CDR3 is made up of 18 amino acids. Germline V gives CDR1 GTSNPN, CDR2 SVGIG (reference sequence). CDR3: CAWSSSPRGTSGSYEQYF. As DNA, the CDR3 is TGTGCCTGGAGTTCCAGCCCGAGGGGAACTAGCGGGAGCTACGAGCAGTACTTC.

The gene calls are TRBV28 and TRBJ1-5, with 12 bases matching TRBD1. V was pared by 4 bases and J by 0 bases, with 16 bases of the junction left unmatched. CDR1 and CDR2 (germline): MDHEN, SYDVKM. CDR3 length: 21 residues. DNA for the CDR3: TGTGCCAGCAGTTGCCTTTACGGGACAGGGGGCAACCCTGATAGCAATCAGCCCCAGCATTTT. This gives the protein CASSCLYGTGGNPDSNQPQHF.

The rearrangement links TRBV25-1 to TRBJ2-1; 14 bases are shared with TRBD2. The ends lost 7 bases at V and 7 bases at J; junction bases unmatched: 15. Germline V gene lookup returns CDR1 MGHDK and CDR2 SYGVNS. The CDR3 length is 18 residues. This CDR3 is CASTPPATTSGRGNEQFF. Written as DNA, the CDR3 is TGTGCCAGCACACCCCCCGCGACGACTAGCGGGAGGGGGAATGAGCAGTTCTTC.

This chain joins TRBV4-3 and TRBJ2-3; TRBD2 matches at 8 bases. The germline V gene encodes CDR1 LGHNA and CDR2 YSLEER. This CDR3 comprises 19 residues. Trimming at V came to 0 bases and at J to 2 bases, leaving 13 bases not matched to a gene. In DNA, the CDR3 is TGCGCCAGCAGCCAAGATCGATTAGCGGGGACGTACCCCACAGATACGCAGTATTTT. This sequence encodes CASSQDRLAGTYPTDTQYF.

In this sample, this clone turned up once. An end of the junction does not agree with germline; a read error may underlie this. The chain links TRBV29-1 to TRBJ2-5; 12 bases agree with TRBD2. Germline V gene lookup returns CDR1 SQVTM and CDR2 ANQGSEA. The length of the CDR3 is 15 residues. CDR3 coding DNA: TGCAGCGCTGAACCCCTAGCGGGGGGGTGTGAGACCCAGTACTTC. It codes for CSAEPLAGGCETQYF.

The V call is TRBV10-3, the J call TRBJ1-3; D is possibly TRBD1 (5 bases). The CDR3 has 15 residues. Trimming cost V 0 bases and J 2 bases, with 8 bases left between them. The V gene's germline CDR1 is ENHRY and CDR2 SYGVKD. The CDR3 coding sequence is TGTGCCATCAGTGAGTCTTGGGGGGCTGGAAACACCATATATTTT. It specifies CAISESWGAGNTIYF.

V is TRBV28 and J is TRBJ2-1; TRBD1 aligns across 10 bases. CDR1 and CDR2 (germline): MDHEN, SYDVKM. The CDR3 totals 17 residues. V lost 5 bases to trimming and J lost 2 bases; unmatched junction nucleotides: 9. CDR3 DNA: TGTGCCAGCAGTCTGGAACGACAGGGGGCGACCTACAATGAGCAGTTCTTC. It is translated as CASSLERQGATYNEQFF. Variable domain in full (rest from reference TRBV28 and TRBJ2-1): DVKVTQSSRYLVKRTGEKVFLECVQDMDHENMFWYRQDPGLGLRLIYFSYDVKMKEKGDIPEGYSVSREKKERFSLILESASTNQTSMYLCASSLERQGATYNEQFFGPGTRLTVL.

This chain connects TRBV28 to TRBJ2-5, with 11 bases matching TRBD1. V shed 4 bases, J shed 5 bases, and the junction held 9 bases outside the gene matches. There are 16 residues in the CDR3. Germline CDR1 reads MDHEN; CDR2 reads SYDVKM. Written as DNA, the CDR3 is TGTGCCAGCAGTTCCGGGGACAGGGGGGCGGTGGAGACCCAGTACTTC. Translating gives CASSSGDRGAVETQYF.

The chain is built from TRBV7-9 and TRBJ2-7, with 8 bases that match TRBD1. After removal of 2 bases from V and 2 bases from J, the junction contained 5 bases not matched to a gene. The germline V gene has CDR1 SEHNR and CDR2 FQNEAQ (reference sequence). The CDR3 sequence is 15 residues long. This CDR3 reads CASSLSAGGPYEQYF. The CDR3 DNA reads TGTGCCAGCAGCTTATCGGCAGGGGGCCCCTACGAGCAGTACTTC.

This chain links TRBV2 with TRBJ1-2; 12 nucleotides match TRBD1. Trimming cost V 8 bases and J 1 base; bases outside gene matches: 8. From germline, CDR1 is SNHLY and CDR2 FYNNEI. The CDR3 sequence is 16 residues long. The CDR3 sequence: CASVEGQGAYNYGYTF. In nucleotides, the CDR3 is TGTGCCAGCGTCGAGGGACAGGGGGCCTATAACTATGGCTACACCTTC. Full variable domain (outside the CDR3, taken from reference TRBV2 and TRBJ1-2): EPEVTQTPSHQVTQMGQEVILRCVPISNHLYFYWYRQILGQKVEFLVSFYNNEISEKSEIFDDQFSVERPDGSNFTLKIRSTKLEDSAMYFCASVEGQGAYNYGYTFGSGTRLTVV.

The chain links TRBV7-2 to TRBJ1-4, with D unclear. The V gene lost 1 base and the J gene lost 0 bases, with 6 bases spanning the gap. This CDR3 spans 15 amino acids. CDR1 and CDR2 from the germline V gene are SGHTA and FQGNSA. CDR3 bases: TGTGCCAGCAGCTTAGGCCCAGCAACTAATGAAAAACTGTTTTTT. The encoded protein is CASSLGPATNEKLFF.

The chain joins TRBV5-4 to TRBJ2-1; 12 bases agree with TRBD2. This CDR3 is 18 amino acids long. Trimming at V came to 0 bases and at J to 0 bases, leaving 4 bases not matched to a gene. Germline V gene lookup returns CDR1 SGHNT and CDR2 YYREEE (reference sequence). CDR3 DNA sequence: TGTGCCAGCAGCTTGGAACTAGCGGGAGGCCCCTCCTACAATGAGCAGTTCTTC. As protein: CASSLELAGGPSYNEQFF.

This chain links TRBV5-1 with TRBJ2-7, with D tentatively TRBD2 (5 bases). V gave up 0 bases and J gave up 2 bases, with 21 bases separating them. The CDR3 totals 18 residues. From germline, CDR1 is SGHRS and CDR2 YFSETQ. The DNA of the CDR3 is TGCGCCAGCAGCTTGGCAAACGGAAAAGGACTGGGCCCCTACGAGCAGTACTTC. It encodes CASSLANGKGLGPYEQYF. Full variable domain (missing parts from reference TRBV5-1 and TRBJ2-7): KAGVTQTPRYLIKTRGQQVTLSCSPISGHRSVSWYQQTPGQGLQFLFEYFSETQRNKGNFPGRFSGRQFSNSRSEMNVSTLELGDSALYLCASSLANGKGLGPYEQYFGPGTRLTVT.

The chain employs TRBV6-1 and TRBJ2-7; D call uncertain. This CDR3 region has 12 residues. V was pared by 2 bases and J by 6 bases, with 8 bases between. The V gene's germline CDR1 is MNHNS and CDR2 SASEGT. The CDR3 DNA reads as TGTGCCAGCAGTGAACCCCCGGGCGAGCAGTACTTC. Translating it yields CASSEPPGEQYF.

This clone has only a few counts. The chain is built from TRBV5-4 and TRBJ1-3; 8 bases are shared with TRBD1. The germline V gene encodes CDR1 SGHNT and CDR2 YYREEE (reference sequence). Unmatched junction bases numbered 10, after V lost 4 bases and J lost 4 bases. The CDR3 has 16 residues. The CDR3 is CASSSNHRGIGNTIYF. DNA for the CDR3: TGTGCCAGCAGCAGCAACCACAGGGGGATCGGAAACACCATATATTTT.

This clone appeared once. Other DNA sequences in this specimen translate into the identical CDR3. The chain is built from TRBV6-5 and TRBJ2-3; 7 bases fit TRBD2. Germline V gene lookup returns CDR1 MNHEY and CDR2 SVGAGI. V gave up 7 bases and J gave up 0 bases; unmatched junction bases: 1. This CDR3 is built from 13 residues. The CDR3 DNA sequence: TGTGCCAGCATGGGGGGGAGCACAGATACGCAGTATTTT. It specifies CASMGGSTDTQYF.

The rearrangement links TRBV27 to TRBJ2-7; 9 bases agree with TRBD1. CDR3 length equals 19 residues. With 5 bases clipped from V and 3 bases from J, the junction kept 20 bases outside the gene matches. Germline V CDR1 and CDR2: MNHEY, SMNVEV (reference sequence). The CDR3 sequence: CASSPPRDRVRPRIYEQYF. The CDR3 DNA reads TGTGCCAGCAGTCCCCCCCGGGACAGGGTACGACCACGCATCTACGAGCAGTACTTC.

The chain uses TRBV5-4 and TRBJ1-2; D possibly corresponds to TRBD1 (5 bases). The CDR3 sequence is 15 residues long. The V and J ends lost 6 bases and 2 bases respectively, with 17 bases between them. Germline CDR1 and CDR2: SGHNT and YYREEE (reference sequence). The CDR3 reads CASIWGDGKNYGYTF. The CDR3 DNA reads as TGTGCCAGCATCTGGGGGGACGGAAAGAACTATGGCTACACCTTC.

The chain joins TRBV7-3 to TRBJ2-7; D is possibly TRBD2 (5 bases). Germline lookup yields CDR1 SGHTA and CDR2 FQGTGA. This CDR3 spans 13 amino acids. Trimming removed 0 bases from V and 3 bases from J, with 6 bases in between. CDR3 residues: CASSLTSDYEQYF. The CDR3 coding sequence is TGTGCCAGCAGCTTAACTAGCGACTACGAGCAGTACTTC.

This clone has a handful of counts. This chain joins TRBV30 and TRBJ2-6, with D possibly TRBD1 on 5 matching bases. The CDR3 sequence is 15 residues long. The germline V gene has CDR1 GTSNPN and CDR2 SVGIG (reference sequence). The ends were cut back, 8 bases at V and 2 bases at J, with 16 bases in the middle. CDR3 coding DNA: TGTGCCGGTGGACACGGTGTACCTGGGGCCAACGTCCTGACTTTC. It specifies CAGGHGVPGANVLTF.

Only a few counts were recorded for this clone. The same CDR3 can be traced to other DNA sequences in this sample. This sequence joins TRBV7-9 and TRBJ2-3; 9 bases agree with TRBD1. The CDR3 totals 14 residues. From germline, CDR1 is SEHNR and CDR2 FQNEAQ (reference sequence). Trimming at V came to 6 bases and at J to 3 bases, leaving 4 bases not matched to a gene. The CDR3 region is CASSGTGKTDTQYF. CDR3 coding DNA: TGTGCCAGCAGTGGGACAGGGAAGACAGATACGCAGTATTTT. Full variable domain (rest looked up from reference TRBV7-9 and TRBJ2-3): DTGVSQNPRHKITKRGQNVTFRCDPISEHNRLYWYRQTLGQGPEFLTYFQNEAQLEKSRLLSDRFSAERPKGSFSTLEIQRTEQGDSAMYLCASSGTGKTDTQYFGPGTRLTVL.

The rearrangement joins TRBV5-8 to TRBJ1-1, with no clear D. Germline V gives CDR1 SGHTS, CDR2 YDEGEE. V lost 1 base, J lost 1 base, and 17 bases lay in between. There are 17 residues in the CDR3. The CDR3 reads CASSLPTDPITNTEAFF. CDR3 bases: TGTGCCAGCAGCTTGCCCACAGACCCAATAACGAACACTGAAGCTTTCTTT.

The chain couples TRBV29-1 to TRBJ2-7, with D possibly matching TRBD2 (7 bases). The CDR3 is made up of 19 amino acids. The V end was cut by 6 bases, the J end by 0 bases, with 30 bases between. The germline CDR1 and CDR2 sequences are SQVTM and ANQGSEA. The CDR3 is CSVRGGGTNILRSSYEQYF. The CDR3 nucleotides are TGCAGCGTCCGGGGAGGGGGGACCAATATACTTCGAAGCTCCTACGAGCAGTACTTC.

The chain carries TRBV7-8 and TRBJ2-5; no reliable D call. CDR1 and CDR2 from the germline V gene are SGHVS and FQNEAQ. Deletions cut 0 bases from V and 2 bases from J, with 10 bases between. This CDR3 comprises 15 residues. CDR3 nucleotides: TGTGCCAGCAGCTTAGCGCTACCAGGACAAGAGACCCAGTACTTC. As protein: CASSLALPGQETQYF.

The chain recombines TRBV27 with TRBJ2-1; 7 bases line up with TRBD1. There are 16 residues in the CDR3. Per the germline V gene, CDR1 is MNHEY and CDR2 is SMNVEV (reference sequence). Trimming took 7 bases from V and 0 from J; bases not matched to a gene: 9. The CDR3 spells CASTRARDSSYNEQFF. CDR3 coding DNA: TGTGCCAGCACCCGAGCCCGGGACAGCTCCTACAATGAGCAGTTCTTC.

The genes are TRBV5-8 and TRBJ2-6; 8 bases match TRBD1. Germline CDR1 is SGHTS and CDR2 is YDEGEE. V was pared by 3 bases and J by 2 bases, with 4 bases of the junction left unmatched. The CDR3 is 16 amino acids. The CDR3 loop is CASSCATGAGANVLTF. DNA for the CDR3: TGTGCCAGCAGCTGTGCGACAGGGGCTGGGGCCAACGTCCTGACTTTC.

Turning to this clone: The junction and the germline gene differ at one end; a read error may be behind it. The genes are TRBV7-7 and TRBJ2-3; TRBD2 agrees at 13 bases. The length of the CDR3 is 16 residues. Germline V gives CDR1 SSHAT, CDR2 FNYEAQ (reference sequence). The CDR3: CASSQGLAGLGDTQYF. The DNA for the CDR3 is TGTGCTAGCAGCCAGGGACTAGCGGGACTGGGAGATACGCAGTATTTT.

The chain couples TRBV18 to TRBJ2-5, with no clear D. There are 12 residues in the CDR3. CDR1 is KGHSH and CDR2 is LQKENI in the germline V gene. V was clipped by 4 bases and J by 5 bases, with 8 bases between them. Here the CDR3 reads CASSRGRETQYF. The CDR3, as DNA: TGTGCCAGCTCACGAGGTAGGGAGACCCAGTACTTC.